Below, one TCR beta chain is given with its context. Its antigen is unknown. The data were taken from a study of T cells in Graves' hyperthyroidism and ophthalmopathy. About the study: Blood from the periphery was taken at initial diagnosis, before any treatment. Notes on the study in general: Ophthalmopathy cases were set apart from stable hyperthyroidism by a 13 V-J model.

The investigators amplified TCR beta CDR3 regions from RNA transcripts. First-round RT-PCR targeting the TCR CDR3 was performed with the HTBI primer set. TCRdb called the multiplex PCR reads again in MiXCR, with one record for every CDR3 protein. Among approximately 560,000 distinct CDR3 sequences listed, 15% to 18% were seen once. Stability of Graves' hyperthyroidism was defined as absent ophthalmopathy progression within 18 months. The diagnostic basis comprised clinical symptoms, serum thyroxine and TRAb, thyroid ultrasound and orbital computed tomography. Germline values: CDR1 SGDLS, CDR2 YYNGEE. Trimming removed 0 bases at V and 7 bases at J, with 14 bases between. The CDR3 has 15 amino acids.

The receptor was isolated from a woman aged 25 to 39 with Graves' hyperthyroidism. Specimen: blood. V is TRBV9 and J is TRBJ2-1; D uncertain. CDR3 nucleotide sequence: TGTGCCAGCAGCGTAGCGGGTTTTTTTTGGAATGAGCAGTTCTTC. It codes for CASSVAGFFWNEQFF.